The present T cell receptor (beta chain) was sequenced within a study of cytomegalovirus exposure and HLA in healthy donors. Study details: Of about 390 genotyped donors, 81% grouped in the Caucasian-associated ancestry cluster.

Trimming stripped 4 bases from V and 2 bases from J, with 15 bases between. In germline, CDR1 is SGHDT, CDR2 YYEEEE. CDR3 size: 15 residues. This clone was recorded a few times. The antigen is not known. Study-wide results and limits: A later examination showed that TCR association rates differed by HLA locus, with DRB1 most and HLA-C fewest. Likely technical artifact: a cluster of highly shared sequence variants.

It was with 60 Vbeta and 13 Jbeta primers that the PCR ran. TCRdb's table, derived via immunoSEQ multiplex PCR, lists solely in-frame clones and lacks some. In the table there are 120,000 or so clones, roughly four fifths of which are singletons. The sequence came from a woman in her 40s in good health and CMV-seropositive. This sequence joins TRBV5-6 and TRBJ1-1, with a possible D match to TRBD1 (6 bases). The sequenced material came from PBMCs. This CDR3 is CASSPRGHRNTEAFF. CDR3 sequence (DNA): TGTGCCAGCAGCCCTAGGGGACATCGTAACACTGAAGCTTTCTTT. Supplemented by reference TRBV5-6 and TRBJ1-1, the full variable domain reads DAGVTQSPTHLIKTRGQQVTLRCSPKSGHDTVSWYQQALGQGPQFIFQYYEEEERQRGNFPDRFSGHQFPNYSSELNVNALLLGDSALYLCASSPRGHRNTEAFFGQGTRLTVV.